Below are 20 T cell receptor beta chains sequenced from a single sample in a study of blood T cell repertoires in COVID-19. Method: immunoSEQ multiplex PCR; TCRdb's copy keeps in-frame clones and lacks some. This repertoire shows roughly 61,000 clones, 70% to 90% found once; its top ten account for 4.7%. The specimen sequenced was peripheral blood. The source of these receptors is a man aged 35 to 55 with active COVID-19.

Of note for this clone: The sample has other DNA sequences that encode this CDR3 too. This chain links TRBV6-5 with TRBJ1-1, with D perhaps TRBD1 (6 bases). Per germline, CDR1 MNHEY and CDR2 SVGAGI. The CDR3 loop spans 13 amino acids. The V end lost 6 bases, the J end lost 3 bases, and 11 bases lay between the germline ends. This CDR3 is CASRQGPHTEAFF. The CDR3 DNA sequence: TGTGCCAGCAGACAGGGCCCCCACACTGAAGCTTTCTTT.

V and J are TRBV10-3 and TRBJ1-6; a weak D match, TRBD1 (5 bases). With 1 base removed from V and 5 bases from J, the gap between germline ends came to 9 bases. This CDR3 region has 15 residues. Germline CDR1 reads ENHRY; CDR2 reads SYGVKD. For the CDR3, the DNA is TGTGCCATCAGTGAGTTTGGGGGGGATAATTCACCCCTCCACTTT. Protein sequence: CAISEFGGDNSPLHF.

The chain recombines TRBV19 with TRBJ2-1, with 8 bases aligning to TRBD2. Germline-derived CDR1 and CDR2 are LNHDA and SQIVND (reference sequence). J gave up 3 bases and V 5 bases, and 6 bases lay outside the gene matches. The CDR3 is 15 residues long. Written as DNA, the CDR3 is TGTGCCAGTAGTCCAAGCGGGGGTTACTACAATGAGCAGTTCTTC. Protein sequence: CASSPSGGYYNEQFF.

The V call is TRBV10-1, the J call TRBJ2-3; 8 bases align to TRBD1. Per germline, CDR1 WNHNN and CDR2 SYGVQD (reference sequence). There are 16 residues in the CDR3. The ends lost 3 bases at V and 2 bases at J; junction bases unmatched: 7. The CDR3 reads CASSDFQGADTDTQYF. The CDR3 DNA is TGCGCCAGCAGTGATTTTCAGGGGGCCGACACAGATACGCAGTATTTT.

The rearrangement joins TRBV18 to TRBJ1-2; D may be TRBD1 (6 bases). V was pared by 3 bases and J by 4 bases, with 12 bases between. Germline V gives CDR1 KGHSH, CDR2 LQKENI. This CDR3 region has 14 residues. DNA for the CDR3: TGTGCCAGCTCACCCCGGGAGGGGGGCTATGGCTACACCTTC. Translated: CASSPREGGYGYTF.

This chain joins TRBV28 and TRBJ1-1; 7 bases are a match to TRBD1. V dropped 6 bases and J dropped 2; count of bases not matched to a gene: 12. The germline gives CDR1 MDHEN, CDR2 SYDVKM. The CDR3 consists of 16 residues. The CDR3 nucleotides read TGTGCCAGCAGCTACTGGGTGGGACAGATCAACACTGAAGCTTTCTTT. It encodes CASSYWVGQINTEAFF.

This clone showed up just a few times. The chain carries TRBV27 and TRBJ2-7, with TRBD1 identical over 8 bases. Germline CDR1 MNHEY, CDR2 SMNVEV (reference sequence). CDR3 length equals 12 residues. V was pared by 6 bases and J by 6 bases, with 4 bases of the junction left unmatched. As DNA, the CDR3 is TGTGCCAGCAGCCTTACAGGGGGCGAGCAGTACTTC. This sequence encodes CASSLTGGEQYF.

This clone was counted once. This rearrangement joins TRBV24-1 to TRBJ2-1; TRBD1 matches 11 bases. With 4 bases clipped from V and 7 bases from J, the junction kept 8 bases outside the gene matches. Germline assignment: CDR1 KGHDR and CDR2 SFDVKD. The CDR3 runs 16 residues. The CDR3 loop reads CATSDRDRGSRNEQFF. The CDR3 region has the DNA TGTGCCACCAGTGACCGGGACAGGGGGTCTCGGAATGAGCAGTTCTTC.

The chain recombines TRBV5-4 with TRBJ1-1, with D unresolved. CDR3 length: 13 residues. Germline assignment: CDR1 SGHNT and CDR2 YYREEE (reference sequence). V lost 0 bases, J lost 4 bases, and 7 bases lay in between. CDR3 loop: CASSLGLLTEAFF. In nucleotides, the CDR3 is TGTGCCAGCAGCTTGGGACTGCTCACTGAAGCTTTCTTT.

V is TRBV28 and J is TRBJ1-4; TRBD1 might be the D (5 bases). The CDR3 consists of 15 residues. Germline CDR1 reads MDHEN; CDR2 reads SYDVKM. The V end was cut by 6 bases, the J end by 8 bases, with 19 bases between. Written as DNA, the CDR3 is TGTGCCAGCAGCCCGGTGGCAGGGCGTGAAGAAAAACTGTTTTTT. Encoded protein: CASSPVAGREEKLFF.

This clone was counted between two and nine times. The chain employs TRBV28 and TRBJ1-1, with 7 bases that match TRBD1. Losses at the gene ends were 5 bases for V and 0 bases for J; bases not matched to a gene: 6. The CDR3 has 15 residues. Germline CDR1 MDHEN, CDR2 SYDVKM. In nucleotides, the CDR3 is TGTGCCAGCAGTCCGCCGACAGGGCTGAACACTGAAGCTTTCTTT. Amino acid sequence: CASSPPTGLNTEAFF.

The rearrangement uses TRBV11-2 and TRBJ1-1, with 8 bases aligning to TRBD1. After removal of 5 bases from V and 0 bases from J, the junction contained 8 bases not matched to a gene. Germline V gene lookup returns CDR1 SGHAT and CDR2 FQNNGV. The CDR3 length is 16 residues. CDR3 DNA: TGTGCCAGCAGCCTTGGACAGGGAGCCATGAACACTGAAGCTTTCTTT. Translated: CASSLGQGAMNTEAFF.

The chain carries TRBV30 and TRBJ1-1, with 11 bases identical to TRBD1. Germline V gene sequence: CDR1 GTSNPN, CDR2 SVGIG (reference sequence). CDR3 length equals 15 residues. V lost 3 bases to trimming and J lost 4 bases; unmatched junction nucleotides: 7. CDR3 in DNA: TGTGCCTGGAGCGGACAGGGGGCTTGGCGCACTGAAGCTTTCTTT. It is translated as CAWSGQGAWRTEAFF.

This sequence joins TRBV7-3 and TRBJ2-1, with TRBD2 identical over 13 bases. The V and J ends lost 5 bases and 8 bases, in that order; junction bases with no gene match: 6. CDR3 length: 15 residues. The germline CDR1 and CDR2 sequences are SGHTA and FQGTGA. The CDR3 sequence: CASSPGLAGEYEQFF. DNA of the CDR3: TGTGCCAGCAGCCCCGGACTAGCGGGAGAGTATGAGCAGTTCTTC.

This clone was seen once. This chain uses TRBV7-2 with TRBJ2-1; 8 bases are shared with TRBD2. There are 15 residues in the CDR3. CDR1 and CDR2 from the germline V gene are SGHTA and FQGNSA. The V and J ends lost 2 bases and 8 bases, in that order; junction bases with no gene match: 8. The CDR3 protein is CASSLSGSISHEQFF. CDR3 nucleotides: TGTGCCAGCAGCTTAAGCGGGAGCATTTCCCATGAGCAGTTCTTC.

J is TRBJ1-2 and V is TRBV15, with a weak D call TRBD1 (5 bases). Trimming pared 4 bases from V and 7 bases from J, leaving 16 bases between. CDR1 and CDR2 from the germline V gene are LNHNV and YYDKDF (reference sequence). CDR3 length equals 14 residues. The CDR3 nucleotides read TGTGCCACCAGCACGGGAGGGGAGATAGGTGGCTACACCTTC. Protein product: CATSTGGEIGGYTF.

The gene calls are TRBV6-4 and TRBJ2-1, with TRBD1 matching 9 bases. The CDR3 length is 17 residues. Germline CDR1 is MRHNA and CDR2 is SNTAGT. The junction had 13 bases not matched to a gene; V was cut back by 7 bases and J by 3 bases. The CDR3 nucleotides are TGTGCCAGCAACCTTCTCGGGGACAGGGACCACTACAATGAGCAGTTCTTC. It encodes CASNLLGDRDHYNEQFF.

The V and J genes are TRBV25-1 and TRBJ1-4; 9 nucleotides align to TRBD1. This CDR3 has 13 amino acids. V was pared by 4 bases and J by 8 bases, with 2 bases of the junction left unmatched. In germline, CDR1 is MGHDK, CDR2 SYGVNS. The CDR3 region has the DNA TGTGCCAGCAGTGCCGGACAGGGGGAAAAACTGTTTTTT. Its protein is CASSAGQGEKLFF.

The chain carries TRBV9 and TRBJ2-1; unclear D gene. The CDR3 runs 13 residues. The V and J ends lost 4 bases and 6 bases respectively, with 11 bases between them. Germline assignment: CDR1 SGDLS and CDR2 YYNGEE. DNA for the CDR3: TGTGCCAGCAGCACCCAACACCGCAATGAGCAGTTCTTC. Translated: CASSTQHRNEQFF.

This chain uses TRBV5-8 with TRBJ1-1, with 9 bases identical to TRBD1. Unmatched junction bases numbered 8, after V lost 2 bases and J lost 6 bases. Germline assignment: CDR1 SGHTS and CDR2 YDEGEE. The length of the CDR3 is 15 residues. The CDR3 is CASSFLGTGSPEAFF. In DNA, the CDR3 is TGTGCCAGCAGCTTCCTTGGGACAGGGAGCCCTGAAGCTTTCTTT.